One sample yielded the 6 T cell receptor beta chains listed below, sequenced in a study of identical twins. One entry per CDR3 protein, called by TCRdb with MiXCR from the 5' RACE reads. This sample yields just over 450,000 distinct CDR3 sequences, of which 12% to 15% are seen a single time; around 0.52% belongs to the top ten. These records were also assigned to another study, of yellow fever vaccine responses in identical twins.

Sequencing was performed on CD4+ T cells sorted from blood. These receptors were obtained from a woman younger than 35 in good health.

The rearrangement uses TRBV7-9 and TRBJ2-3; TRBD1 aligns across 9 bases. Germline V gives CDR1 SEHNR, CDR2 FQNEAQ (reference sequence). V lost 2 bases to trimming and J lost 2 bases; unmatched junction nucleotides: 8. CDR3 length equals 17 residues. DNA for the CDR3: TGTGCCAGCAGCTTATTGATCGGACAGGGGACCACAGATACGCAGTATTTT. This codes for CASSLLIGQGTTDTQYF.

This chain links TRBV18 with TRBJ2-7, with 9 bases fitting TRBD1. V was pared by 5 bases and J by 2 bases, with 10 bases of the junction left unmatched. Germline loops: CDR1 KGHSH, CDR2 LQKENI. The CDR3 spans 16 residues. The CDR3 nucleotides read TGTGCCAGCTCATCGGGACAGGGTACCTTCCCCTACGAGCAGTACTTC. Its protein is CASSSGQGTFPYEQYF.

Ten or more counts support this clonotype. The chain employs TRBV3-1 and TRBJ2-7; D uncertain. V lost 0 bases and J 2 bases, leaving 5 bases between the germline ends. Germline values: CDR1 LGHDT, CDR2 YNNKEL (reference sequence). This CDR3 contains 13 residues. The CDR3 spells CASSQDGPYEQYF. CDR3 nucleotide sequence: TGTGCCAGCAGCCAAGATGGGCCCTACGAGCAGTACTTC.

The V call is TRBV7-8, the J call TRBJ2-1, with 8 bases fitting TRBD1. CDR1 is SGHVS, CDR2 FQNEAQ, per germline. The CDR3 has 17 amino acids. V was clipped by 5 bases and J by 5 bases; unmatched bases: 14. The CDR3 is CASSLRRPGTGHNEQFF. The DNA for the CDR3 is TGTGCCAGCAGCCTAAGGCGTCCCGGGACAGGCCACAATGAGCAGTTCTTC.

There are many counts of this clonotype. The rearrangement links TRBV18 to TRBJ1-4, with 9 bases fitting TRBD1. The CDR3 spans 16 residues. In germline, CDR1 is KGHSH, CDR2 LQKENI. Trimming at V came to 6 bases and at J to 5 bases, leaving 10 bases not matched to a gene. In DNA, the CDR3 is TGTGCCAGCTCGCCCGGGACAGGGACCTACAATGAAAAACTGTTTTTT. Amino acids: CASSPGTGTYNEKLFF.

Ten or more counts support this clonotype. The genes are TRBV7-2 and TRBJ2-2; 7 nucleotides align to TRBD2. The CDR3 runs to 14 residues. The V gene's germline CDR1 is SGHTA and CDR2 FQGNSA. V dropped 2 bases and J dropped 5; count of bases not matched to a gene: 2. DNA of the CDR3: TGTGCCAGCAGCTTATCAGCGGGGACCGGGGAGCTGTTTTTT. The encoded protein is CASSLSAGTGELFF.